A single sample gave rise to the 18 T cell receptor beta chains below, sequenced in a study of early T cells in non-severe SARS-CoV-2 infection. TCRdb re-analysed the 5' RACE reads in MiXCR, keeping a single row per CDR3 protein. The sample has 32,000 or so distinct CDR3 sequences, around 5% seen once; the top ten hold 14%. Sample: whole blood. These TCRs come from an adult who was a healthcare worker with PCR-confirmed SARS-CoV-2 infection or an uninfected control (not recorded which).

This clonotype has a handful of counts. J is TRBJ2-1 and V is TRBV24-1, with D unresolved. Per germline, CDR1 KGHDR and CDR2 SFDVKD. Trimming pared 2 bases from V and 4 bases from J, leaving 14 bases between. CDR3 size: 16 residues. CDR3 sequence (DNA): TGTGCCACCAGTGATTGGGAAAGGGCCCGATACAATGAGCAGTTCTTC. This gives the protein CATSDWERARYNEQFF.

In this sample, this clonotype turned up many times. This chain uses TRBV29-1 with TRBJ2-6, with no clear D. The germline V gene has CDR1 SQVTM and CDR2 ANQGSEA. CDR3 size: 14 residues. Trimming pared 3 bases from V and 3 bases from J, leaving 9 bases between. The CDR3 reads CSVDPGFGANVLTF. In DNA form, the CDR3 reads TGCAGCGTTGACCCAGGCTTTGGGGCCAACGTCCTGACTTTC. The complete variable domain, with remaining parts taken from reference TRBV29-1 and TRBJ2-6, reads SAVISQKPSRDICQRGTSLTIQCQVDSQVTMMFWYRQQPGQSLTLIATANQGSEATYESGFVIDKFPISRPNLTFSTLTVSNMSPEDSSIYLCSVDPGFGANVLTFGAGSRLTVL.

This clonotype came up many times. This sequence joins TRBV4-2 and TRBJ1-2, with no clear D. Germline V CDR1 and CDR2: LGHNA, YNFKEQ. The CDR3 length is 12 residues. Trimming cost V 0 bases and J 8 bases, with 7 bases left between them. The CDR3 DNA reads TGTGCCAGCAGCCAAGATGAGGGAGGCTACACCTTC. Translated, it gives CASSQDEGGYTF.

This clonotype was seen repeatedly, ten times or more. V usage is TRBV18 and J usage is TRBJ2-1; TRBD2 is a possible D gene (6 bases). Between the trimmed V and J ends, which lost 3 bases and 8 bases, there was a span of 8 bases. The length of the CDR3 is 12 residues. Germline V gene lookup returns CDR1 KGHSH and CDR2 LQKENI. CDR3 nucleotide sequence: TGTGCCAGCTCACCCACGGGGGATGAGCAGTTCTTC. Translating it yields CASSPTGDEQFF.

Here the CDR3 reads CASSLVAGGNNEQFF. The CDR3 nucleotides are TGTGCCAGCAGCTTAGTAGCGGGGGGAAACAATGAGCAGTTCTTC. V and J are TRBV7-9 and TRBJ2-1; 10 bases are shared with TRBD2. The CDR3 extends over 15 amino acids. Germline V gives CDR1 SEHNR, CDR2 FQNEAQ (reference sequence). J was trimmed by 5 bases and V by 1 base; bases with no gene match: 2.

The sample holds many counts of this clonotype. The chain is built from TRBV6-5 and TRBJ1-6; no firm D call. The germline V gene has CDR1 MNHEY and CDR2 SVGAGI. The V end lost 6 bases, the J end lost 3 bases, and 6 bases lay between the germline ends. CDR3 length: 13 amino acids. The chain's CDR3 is CASRRVYNSPLHF. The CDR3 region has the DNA TGTGCCAGCAGGAGGGTCTATAATTCACCCCTCCACTTT.

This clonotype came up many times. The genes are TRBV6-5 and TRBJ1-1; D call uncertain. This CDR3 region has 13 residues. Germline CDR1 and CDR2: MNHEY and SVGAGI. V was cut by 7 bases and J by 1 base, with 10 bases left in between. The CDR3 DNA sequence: TGTGCCAGCACCTTAAGAGAGAACACTGAAGCTTTCTTT. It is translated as CASTLRENTEAFF.

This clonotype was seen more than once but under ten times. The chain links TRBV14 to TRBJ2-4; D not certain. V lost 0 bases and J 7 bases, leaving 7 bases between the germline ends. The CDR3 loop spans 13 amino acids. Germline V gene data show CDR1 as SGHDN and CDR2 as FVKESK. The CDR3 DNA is TGTGCCAGCAGCCAAGATCTGGATAACATTCAGTACTTC. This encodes CASSQDLDNIQYF.

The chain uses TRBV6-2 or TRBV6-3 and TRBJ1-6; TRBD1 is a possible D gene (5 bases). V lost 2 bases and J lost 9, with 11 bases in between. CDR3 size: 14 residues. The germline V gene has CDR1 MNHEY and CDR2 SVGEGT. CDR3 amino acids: CASSYPKDISPLHF. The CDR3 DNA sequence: TGTGCCAGCAGTTACCCCAAGGACATTTCACCCCTCCACTTT.

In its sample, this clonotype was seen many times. CDR3 nucleotide sequence: TGCAGTGCCCGCCATGTGGGGGGGGACCCAGATACGCAGTATTTT. It specifies CSARHVGGDPDTQYF. The V and J genes are TRBV20-1 and TRBJ2-3, with TRBD2 matching over 7 bases. The CDR3 consists of 15 residues. CDR1 is DFQATT, CDR2 SNEGSKA, per germline (reference sequence). Trimming removed 6 bases from V and 4 bases from J; junction bases left unmatched: 13.

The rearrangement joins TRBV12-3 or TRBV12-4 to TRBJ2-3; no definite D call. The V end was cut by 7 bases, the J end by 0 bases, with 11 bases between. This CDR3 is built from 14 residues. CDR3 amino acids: CASTSRGSTDTQYF. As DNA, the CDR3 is TGTGCCAGCACCTCGCGTGGCAGCACAGATACGCAGTATTTT.

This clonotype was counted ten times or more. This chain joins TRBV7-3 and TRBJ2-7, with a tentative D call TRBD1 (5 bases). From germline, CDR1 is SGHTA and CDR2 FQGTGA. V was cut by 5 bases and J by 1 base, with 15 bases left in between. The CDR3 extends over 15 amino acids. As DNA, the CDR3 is TGTGCCAGCAGCGAATCAGCAGGGTTTTCCTACGAGCAGTACTTC. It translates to CASSESAGFSYEQYF.

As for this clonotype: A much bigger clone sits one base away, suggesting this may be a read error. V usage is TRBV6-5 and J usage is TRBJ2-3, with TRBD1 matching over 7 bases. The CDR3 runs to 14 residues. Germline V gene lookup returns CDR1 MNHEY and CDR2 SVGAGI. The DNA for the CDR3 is TGTGTCAGCAGTTCGACAGGGATGGCAGATACGCAGTATTTT. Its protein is CVSSSTGMADTQYF.

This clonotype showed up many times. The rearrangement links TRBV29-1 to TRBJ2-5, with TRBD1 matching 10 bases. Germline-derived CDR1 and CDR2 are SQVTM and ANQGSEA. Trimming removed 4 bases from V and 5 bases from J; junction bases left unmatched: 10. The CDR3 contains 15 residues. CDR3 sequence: CSVVSGTGETETQYF. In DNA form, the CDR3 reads TGCAGCGTTGTTAGTGGGACAGGGGAAACGGAGACCCAGTACTTC. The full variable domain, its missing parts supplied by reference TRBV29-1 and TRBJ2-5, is SAVISQKPSRDICQRGTSLTIQCQVDSQVTMMFWYRQQPGQSLTLIATANQGSEATYESGFVIDKFPISRPNLTFSTLTVSNMSPEDSSIYLCSVVSGTGETETQYFGPGTRLLVL.

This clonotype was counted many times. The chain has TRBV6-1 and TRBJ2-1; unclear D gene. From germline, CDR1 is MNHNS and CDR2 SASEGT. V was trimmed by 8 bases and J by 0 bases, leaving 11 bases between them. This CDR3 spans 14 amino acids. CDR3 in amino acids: CASLGGVSYNEQFF. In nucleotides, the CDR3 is TGTGCCAGCCTGGGTGGAGTCTCCTACAATGAGCAGTTCTTC.

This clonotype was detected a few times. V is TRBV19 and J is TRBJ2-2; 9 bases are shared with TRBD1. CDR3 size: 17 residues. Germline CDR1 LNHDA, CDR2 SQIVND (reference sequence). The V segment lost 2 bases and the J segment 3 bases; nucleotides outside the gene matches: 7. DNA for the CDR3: TGTGCCAGTAGTATATCAACAGGGGGCGCGTACACCGGGGAGCTGTTTTTT. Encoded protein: CASSISTGGAYTGELFF. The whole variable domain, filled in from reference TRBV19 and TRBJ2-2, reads DGGITQSPKYLFRKEGQNVTLSCEQNLNHDAMYWYRQDPGQGLRLIYYSQIVNDFQKGDIAEGYSVSREKKESFPLTVTSAQKNPTAFYLCASSISTGGAYTGELFFGEGSRLTVL.

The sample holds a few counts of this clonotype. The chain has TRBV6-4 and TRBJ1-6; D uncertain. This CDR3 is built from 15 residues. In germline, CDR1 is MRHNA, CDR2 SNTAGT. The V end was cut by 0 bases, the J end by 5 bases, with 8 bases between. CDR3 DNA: TGTGCCAGCAGTGACTCGCCCTTCAATAATTCACCCCTCCACTTT. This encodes CASSDSPFNNSPLHF.

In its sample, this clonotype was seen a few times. This CDR3 is CSVDASGGVNEQFF. The CDR3 coding sequence is TGCAGCGTTGATGCGTCAGGAGGGGTCAATGAGCAGTTCTTC. This chain connects TRBV29-1 to TRBJ2-1, with D maybe TRBD2 (6 bases). Germline CDR1 reads SQVTM; CDR2 reads ANQGSEA. V lost 3 bases and J lost 6, with 15 bases in between. CDR3 length equals 14 residues.